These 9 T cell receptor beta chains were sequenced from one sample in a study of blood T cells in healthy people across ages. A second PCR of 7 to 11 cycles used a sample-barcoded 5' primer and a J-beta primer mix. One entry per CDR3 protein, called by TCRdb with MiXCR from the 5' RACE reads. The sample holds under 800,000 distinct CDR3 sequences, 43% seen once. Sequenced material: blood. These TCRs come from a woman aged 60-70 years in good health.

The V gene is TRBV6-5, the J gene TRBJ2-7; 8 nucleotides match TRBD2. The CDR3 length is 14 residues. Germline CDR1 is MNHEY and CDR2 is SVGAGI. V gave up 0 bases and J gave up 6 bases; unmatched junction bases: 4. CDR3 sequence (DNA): TGTGCCAGCAGTTACTCGGGCGGGAGGACCGAGCAGTACTTC. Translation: CASSYSGGRTEQYF.

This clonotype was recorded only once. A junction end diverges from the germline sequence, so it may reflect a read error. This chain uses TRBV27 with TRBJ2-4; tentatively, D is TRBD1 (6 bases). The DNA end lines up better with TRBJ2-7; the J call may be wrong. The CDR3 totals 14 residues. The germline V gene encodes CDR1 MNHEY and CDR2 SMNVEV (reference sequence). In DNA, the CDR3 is TGTGCCGGCAGTTTGCAGGGACACAAGGTCGAGCAGTACTTC. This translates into CAGSLQGHKVEQYF.

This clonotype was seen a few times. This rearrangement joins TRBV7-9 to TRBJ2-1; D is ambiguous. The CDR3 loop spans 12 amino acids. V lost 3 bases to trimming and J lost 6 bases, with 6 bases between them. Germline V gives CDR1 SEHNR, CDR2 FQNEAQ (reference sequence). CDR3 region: CASSFASNEQFF. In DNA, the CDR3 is TGTGCCAGCAGCTTCGCTAGCAATGAGCAGTTCTTC.

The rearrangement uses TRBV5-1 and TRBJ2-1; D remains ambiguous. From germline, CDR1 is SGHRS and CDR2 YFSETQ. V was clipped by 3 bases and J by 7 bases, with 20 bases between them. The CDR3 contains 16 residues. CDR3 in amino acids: CASSSRFTDLRNEQFF. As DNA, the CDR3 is TGCGCCAGCAGCTCCCGTTTTACCGACCTTAGGAATGAGCAGTTCTTC.

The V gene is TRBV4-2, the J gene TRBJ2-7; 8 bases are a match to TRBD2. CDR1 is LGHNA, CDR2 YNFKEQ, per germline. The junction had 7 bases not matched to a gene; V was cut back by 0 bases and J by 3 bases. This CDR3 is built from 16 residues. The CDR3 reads CASSQDLGLGDYEQYF. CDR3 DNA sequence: TGTGCCAGCAGCCAAGATCTGGGACTAGGGGACTACGAGCAGTACTTC.

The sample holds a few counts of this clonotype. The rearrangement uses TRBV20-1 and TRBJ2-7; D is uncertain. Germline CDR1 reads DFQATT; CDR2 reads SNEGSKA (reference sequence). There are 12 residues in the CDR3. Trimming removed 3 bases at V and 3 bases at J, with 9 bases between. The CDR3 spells CSARVGYYEQYF. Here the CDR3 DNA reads TGCAGTGCTAGGGTGGGTTACTACGAGCAGTACTTC.

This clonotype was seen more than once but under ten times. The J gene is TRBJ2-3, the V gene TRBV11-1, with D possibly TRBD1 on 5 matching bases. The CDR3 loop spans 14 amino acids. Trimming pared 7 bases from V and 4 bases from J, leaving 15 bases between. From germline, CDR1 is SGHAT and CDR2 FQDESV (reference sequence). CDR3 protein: CASTFRDGSDTQYF. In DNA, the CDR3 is TGTGCCAGCACGTTCAGGGATGGGTCAGATACGCAGTATTTT.

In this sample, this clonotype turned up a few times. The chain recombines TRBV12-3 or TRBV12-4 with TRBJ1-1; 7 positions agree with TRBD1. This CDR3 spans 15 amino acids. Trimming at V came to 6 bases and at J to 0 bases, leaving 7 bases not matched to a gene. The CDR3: CASRPAGTVNTEAFF. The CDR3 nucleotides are TGTGCCAGCAGACCCGCCGGGACAGTGAACACTGAAGCTTTCTTT.

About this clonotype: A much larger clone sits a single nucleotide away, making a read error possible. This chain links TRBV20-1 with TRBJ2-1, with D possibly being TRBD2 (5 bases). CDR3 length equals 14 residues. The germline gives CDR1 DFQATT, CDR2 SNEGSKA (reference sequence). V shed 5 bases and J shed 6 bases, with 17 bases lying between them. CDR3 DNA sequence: TGCAGTGCTGGAGCTGGAACTAGGTCCAATGAGCAGTTCTTC. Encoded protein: CSAGAGTRSNEQFF.